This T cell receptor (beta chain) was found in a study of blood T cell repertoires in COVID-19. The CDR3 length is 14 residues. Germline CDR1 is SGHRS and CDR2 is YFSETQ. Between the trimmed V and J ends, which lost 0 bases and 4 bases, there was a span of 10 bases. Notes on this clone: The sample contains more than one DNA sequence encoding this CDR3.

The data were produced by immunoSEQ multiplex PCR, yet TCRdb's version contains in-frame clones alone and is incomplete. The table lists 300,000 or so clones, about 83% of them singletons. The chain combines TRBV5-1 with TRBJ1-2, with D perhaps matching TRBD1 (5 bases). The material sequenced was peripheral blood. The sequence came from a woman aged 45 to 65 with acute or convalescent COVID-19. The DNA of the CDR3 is TGCGCCAGCAGCTTGGCGGGGGACGGCTATGGCTACACCTTC. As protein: CASSLAGDGYGYTF.